The sequence of this TCR beta chain was determined in a study of CD8 T cell repertoires and HIV-1 epitope variants. Study details: T cells were stimulated with Twenty-five Gag and Nef peptides separately.

The germline V gene has CDR1 SGDLS and CDR2 YYNGEE. Deletions cut 0 bases from V and 4 bases from J, with 11 bases between. The CDR3 is 15 residues long. TCRdb's copy holds only in-frame clones and misses some; the assay was immunoSEQ multiplex PCR. The sample has roughly 7,000 clones; roughly 61% are singletons. About this clone itself: As yet, its antigen is unknown.

This clonotype originated in a male donor with HIV. The sample was cultured CD8+ T cells derived from PBMCs. The rearrangement links TRBV9 to TRBJ2-1; a weak D match, TRBD1 (5 bases). This CDR3 reads CASSVDRTSYNEQFF. Written as DNA, the CDR3 is TGTGCCAGCAGCGTAGATAGGACAAGTTACAATGAGCAGTTCTTC.